Listed below are T cell receptor beta chains from one sample, sequenced in a study of siplizumab effects on memory and regulatory T cells. Method: immunoSEQ multiplex PCR; TCRdb's copy keeps in-frame clones and lacks some. The sample records some 110,000 clones, around 93% being singletons. The material sequenced was CD4+ T cells sorted from blood. The receptor set was obtained from a human donor in good health. The CDR3 runs from the conserved cysteine through the conserved F or W. Each record gives: V gene, J gene, CDR3 protein.

v_gene: TRBV5-6; j_gene: TRBJ1-2; CDR3aa: CASSNIGTPNYGYTF
v_gene: TRBV11-3; j_gene: TRBJ2-7; CDR3aa: CASSLGTGSYEQYF
v_gene: TRBV7-3; j_gene: TRBJ2-2; CDR3aa: CASSSTGGELFF
v_gene: TRBV5-1; j_gene: TRBJ2-3; CDR3aa: CASSRQRSTDTQYF
v_gene: TRBV7-9; j_gene: TRBJ2-1; CDR3aa: CASSLVGRLAGAHEQFF
v_gene: TRBV27; j_gene: TRBJ2-7; CDR3aa: CASSFLGGSSYEQYF
v_gene: TRBV30; j_gene: TRBJ1-3; CDR3aa: CAWSPGGGNTIYF
v_gene: TRBV7-9; j_gene: TRBJ1-3; CDR3aa: CASSLEGGSSANTIYF
v_gene: TRBV5-1; j_gene: TRBJ1-1; CDR3aa: CASRAGTGNSEAFF
v_gene: TRBV2; j_gene: TRBJ1-4; CDR3aa: CASRRPGEKLFF
v_gene: TRBV6-5; j_gene: TRBJ2-3; CDR3aa: CASSRNTDTQYF
v_gene: TRBV4-2; j_gene: TRBJ1-1; CDR3aa: CASSQVEGQGRVEAFF
v_gene: TRBV9; j_gene: TRBJ2-7; CDR3aa: CASSVGRGPSYEQYF
v_gene: TRBV19; j_gene: TRBJ2-7; CDR3aa: CASSINRYEQYF
v_gene: TRBV5-5; j_gene: TRBJ1-5; CDR3aa: CASSLANQPQHF
v_gene: TRBV5-6; j_gene: TRBJ2-7; CDR3aa: CASSLTGATYEQYF
v_gene: TRBV14; j_gene: TRBJ1-1; CDR3aa: CASSLKMNTEAFF
v_gene: TRBV11-3; j_gene: TRBJ2-1; CDR3aa: CASSPGLAGVRGNEQFF
v_gene: TRBV30; j_gene: TRBJ2-7; CDR3aa: CAIGLAGVGGYEQYF
v_gene: TRBV7-2; j_gene: TRBJ2-7; CDR3aa: CASSLGGPRAYEQYF
v_gene: TRBV28; j_gene: TRBJ2-1; CDR3aa: CASSFRAGYNEQFF
v_gene: TRBV5-1; j_gene: TRBJ2-2; CDR3aa: CASSLGGMNTGELFF
v_gene: TRBV6-1; j_gene: TRBJ2-4; CDR3aa: CASSGELAGGIAKNIQYF